The 10 T cell receptor beta chains below come from one sample, sequenced in a study of shared clonotypes between healthy human individuals (dated by TCRdb to about 2020). The library came from the immunoSEQ multiplex PCR assay. This is the immuneACCESS table as TCRdb keeps it, with only in-frame sequences that have V and J called. A part of the clones is gone; compared with another copy, unresolved V genes explain less than half, and the rest is unexplained. This sample gives approximately 1,500,000 clones in total; around 97% of them show up just once. The ten largest make up approximately 1.1% of the sample. Sequencing input: naive CD4+ T cells sorted from blood. What this sample's cell subset or site label stands for: CD45RA+ positively selected. These receptors were collected from a young man in good health.

This clone was seen once. The gene calls are TRBV2 and TRBJ2-7; no clear D. The length of the CDR3 is 15 residues. Trimming took off 7 bases at V and 0 bases at J, with 16 bases between the two ends. Per the germline V gene, CDR1 is SNHLY and CDR2 is FYNNEI. The CDR3 region is CASIRSFSSSYEQYF. In DNA, the CDR3 is TGTGCCAGCATAAGGTCGTTTTCGAGCTCCTACGAGCAGTACTTC.

V is TRBV7-3 and J is TRBJ2-6; tentatively, D is TRBD2 (5 bases). Trimming took off 5 bases at V and 0 bases at J, with 8 bases between the two ends. Germline V gives CDR1 SGHTA, CDR2 FQGTGA. The CDR3 extends over 15 amino acids. As DNA, the CDR3 is TGTGCCAGCAGCCTGGGGAGCTCTGGGGCCAACGTCCTGACTTTC. It yields the protein CASSLGSSGANVLTF.

The gene calls are TRBV5-1 and TRBJ1-5; 7 nucleotides match TRBD1. CDR3 length: 15 residues. Per the germline V gene, CDR1 is SGHRS and CDR2 is YFSETQ. J was trimmed by 0 bases and V by 1 base; bases with no gene match: 1. CDR3 coding DNA: TGCGCCAGCAGCTTGACAGGGGCTAGCAATCAGCCCCAGCATTTT. This sequence encodes CASSLTGASNQPQHF.

The chain carries TRBV10-3 and TRBJ1-1, with D perhaps TRBD1 (5 bases). Germline V gene data show CDR1 as ENHRY and CDR2 as SYGVKD. Deletions cut 5 bases from V and 0 bases from J, with 13 bases between. The CDR3 sequence is 15 residues long. DNA of the CDR3: TGTGCCATCAGTCCCGGGACTTTCATGAACACTGAAGCTTTCTTT. This translates into CAISPGTFMNTEAFF.

V is TRBV27 and J is TRBJ2-1, with 13 bases fitting TRBD2. V gave up 0 bases and J gave up 12 bases; unmatched junction bases: 14. CDR1 is MNHEY, CDR2 SMNVEV, per germline (reference sequence). The CDR3 has 18 residues. This chain's CDR3 is CASSLSPPGTSGVGGQFF. The DNA for the CDR3 is TGTGCCAGCAGTTTATCCCCCCCCGGGACTAGCGGGGTTGGGGGGCAGTTCTTC.

The CDR3 region has the DNA TGTGCCAGCGGGAACACCGGGGAGCTGTTTTTT. Its translation is CASGNTGELFF. V is TRBV11-3 and J is TRBJ2-2, with D unresolved. V was pared by 8 bases and J by 1 base, with 2 bases between. This CDR3 is built from 11 residues. Per germline, CDR1 SGHNT and CDR2 YENEEA.

V is TRBV2 and J is TRBJ1-2, with TRBD1 matching 7 bases. CDR3 length equals 15 residues. V lost 3 bases and J lost 6; bases outside the gene matches: 10. In germline, CDR1 is SNHLY, CDR2 FYNNEI. The chain's CDR3 is CASSDLRGTGDGYTF. CDR3 nucleotides: TGTGCCAGCAGTGATCTCAGGGGGACTGGGGATGGCTACACCTTC.

The chain is built from TRBV5-1 and TRBJ1-1; no reliable D call. The CDR3 spans 13 residues. V was pared by 2 bases and J by 2 bases, with 7 bases between. Germline V gene lookup returns CDR1 SGHRS and CDR2 YFSETQ. CDR3 amino acids: CASSFEINTEAFF. The CDR3 region has the DNA TGCGCCAGCAGCTTTGAGATTAACACTGAAGCTTTCTTT.

The V call is TRBV30, the J call TRBJ2-7; D remains ambiguous. V gave up 1 base and J gave up 2 bases, with 9 bases separating them. The CDR3 totals 13 residues. Germline values: CDR1 GTSNPN, CDR2 SVGIG (reference sequence). The CDR3 region has the DNA TGTGCCTGGAGTGAGGAAGTCGCCTACGAGCAGTACTTC. Amino acid sequence: CAWSEEVAYEQYF.

Regarding this clone: The sample contains more than one DNA sequence encoding this CDR3. The chain links TRBV18 to TRBJ2-5; D is uncertain. Trimming removed 3 bases at V and 4 bases at J, with 6 bases between. The CDR3 has 12 residues. The V gene's germline CDR1 is KGHSH and CDR2 LQKENI. The CDR3 sequence is CASSPVGETQYF. Written as DNA, the CDR3 is TGTGCCAGCTCACCGGTCGGAGAGACCCAGTACTTC.